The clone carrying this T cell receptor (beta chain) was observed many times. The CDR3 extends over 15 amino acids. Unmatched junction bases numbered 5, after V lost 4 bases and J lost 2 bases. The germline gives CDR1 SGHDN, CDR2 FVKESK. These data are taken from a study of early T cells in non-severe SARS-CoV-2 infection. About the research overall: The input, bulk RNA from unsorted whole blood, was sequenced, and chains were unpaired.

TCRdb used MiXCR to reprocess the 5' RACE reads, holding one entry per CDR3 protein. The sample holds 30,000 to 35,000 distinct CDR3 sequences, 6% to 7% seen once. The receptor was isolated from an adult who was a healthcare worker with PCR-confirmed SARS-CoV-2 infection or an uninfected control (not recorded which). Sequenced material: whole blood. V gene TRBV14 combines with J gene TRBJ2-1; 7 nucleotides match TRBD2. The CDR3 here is CASSPAGTTYNEQFF. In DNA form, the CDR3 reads TGTGCCAGCAGCCCCGCCGGGACTACCTACAATGAGCAGTTCTTC.